A selection of T cell receptor beta chains follows, all from one sample in a study of cytomegalovirus exposure and HLA in healthy donors. Sequenced by immunoSEQ multiplex PCR; TCRdb stores in-frame clones only, minus some. The table has 150,000 to 200,000 clones, over 75% seen once. What was sequenced was PBMCs. The receptor source for this set is a man aged 50 to 59 in good health and CMV-seronegative. CDR3s include the opening cysteine and the closing phenylalanine or tryptophan. Each record gives: clone size, J gene, V gene, D gene, CDR3 protein, CDR3 DNA. A D gene is named only where the DNA matches it firmly. Size tells how often a clone was seen (once, few, many) or the class of an expanded clone, and some rows leave it out.

>few|TRBJ2-1|TRBV11-2|TRBD1
CASSSTGYNEQFF
TGTGCCAGCAGCTCGACAGGGTACAATGAGCAGTTCTTC
>.|TRBJ2-1|TRBV7-8|.
CASRSDSGYNEQFF
TGTGCCAGCAGGTCGGACTCGGGGTACAATGAGCAGTTCTTC
>.|TRBJ1-2|TRBV21-1|.
CASSSDRVNYGYTF
TGTGCCAGCAGCAGCGACAGGGTGAACTATGGCTACACCTTC
>.|TRBJ1-1|TRBV30|TRBD1
CAWSPTGSRKAFF
TGTGCCTGGAGCCCGACAGGGTCCAGGAAAGCTTTCTTT
>.|TRBJ2-7|TRBV5-6|.
CASSLGWSTQYEQYF
TGTGCCAGCAGCTTGGGCTGGTCCACACAATACGAGCAGTACTTC
>.|TRBJ1-2|TRBV2|.
CASSEEGGGYGYTF
TGTGCCAGCAGTGAAGAGGGAGGAGGCTATGGCTACACCTTC
>.|TRBJ2-1|TRBV18|TRBD2
CASSARTSRSYNEQFF
TGTGCCAGCTCAGCCCGGACTAGCCGGTCGTACAATGAGCAGTTCTTC
>.|TRBJ2-7|TRBV18|TRBD1
CASSPGQGFTYEQYF
TGTGCCAGCTCACCCGGACAGGGTTTTACCTACGAGCAGTACTTC
>.|TRBJ1-4|TRBV7-9|TRBD1
CSSSFWTGFNEKLFF
TGTTCCAGCAGCTTTTGGACAGGTTTCAATGAAAAACTGTTTTTT
>.|TRBJ2-7|TRBV15|.
CATSRDLITYEQYF
TGTGCCACCAGCAGAGATCTAATTACCTACGAGCAGTACTTC
>.|TRBJ2-2|TRBV27|TRBD1
CASLDRGTGELFF
TGTGCCAGCCTAGACAGGGGGACCGGGGAGCTGTTTTTT
>.|TRBJ2-6|TRBV7-9|.
CASSLAVPGANVLTF
TGTGCCAGCAGCCTCGCAGTTCCTGGGGCCAACGTCCTGACTTTC
>.|TRBJ2-7|TRBV5-1|.
CASSPLPRQGNEQYF
TGCGCCAGCAGCCCTCTTCCCCGGCAGGGGAACGAGCAGTACTTC
>.|TRBJ2-7|TRBV7-2|TRBD2
CASSFTRGSEQYF
TGTGCCAGCAGCTTCACCCGCGGGAGCGAGCAGTACTTC
>few|TRBJ1-2|TRBV6-5|.
CASNTREGLRYGYTF
TGTGCCAGCAATACGAGGGAGGGATTACGCTATGGCTACACCTTC
>few|TRBJ2-2|TRBV25-1|.
CASSEHSPTGELFF
TGTGCCAGCAGTGAACACAGTCCCACCGGGGAGCTGTTTTTT
>.|TRBJ2-7|TRBV4-1|TRBD1
CASSHVWPAPGQGYEQYF
TGCGCCAGCAGCCATGTTTGGCCCGCTCCGGGACAGGGCTACGAGCAGTACTTC
>few|TRBJ2-1|TRBV7-2|.
CASSLTGSLTFEQFF
TGTGCCAGCAGCTTAACGGGATCCCTGACTTTTGAGCAGTTCTTC
>.|TRBJ2-1|TRBV7-2|.
CASSLRGAGGNEQFF
TGTGCCAGCAGCCTGAGGGGGGCAGGGGGCAATGAGCAGTTCTTC
>.|TRBJ1-5|TRBV7-9|TRBD1
CASSLGDSNNQPQHF
TGTGCCAGCAGCTTAGGGGACAGTAACAATCAGCCCCAGCATTTT
>.|TRBJ2-5|TRBV7-2|.
CASTPGGGGETQYF
TGTGCCAGCACCCCCGGGGGAGGGGGAGAGACCCAGTACTTC